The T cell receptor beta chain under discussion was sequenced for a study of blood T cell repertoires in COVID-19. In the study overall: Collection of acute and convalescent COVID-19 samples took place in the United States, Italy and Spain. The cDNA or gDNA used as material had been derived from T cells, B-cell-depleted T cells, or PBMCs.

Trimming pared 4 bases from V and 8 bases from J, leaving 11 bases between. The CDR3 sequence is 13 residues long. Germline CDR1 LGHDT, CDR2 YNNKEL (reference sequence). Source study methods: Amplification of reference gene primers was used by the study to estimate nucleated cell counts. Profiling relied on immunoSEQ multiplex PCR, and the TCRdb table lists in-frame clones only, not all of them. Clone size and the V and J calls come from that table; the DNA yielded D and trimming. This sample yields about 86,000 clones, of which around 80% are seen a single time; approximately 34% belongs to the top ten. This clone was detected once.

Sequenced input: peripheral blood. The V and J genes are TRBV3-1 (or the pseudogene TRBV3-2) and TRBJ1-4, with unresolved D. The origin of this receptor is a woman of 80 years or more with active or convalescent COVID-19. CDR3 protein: CASSLLAEEKLFF. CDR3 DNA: TGTGCCAGCAGCCTCCTCGCGGAGGAAAAACTGTTTTTT.